A selection of T cell receptor beta chains follows, all from one sample in a study of PD-1 blockade in classical Hodgkin lymphoma. Libraries were prepared by immunoSEQ multiplex PCR; TCRdb keeps only in-frame clonotypes and omits some of them. The sample yields approximately 25,000 clones, approximately 72% seen once. The specimen comprised peripheral blood mononuclear cells (PBMCs), sampled before the fourth cycle of nivolumab. The source of these receptors is a human donor with classical Hodgkin lymphoma. Each CDR3 is given with its conserved first and last residue. The order of the fields is D gene, V gene, J gene, clone size, CDR3 protein, CDR3 DNA. A D gene is named only where the DNA matches it firmly. Only some rows state a clone size, as once, few, many or a class for expanded clones.

>TRBD2|TRBV7-8|TRBJ2-7|.
CASSLRGASGSHEQYF
TGTGCCAGCAGCTTAAGGGGGGCTAGCGGGAGCCACGAGCAGTACTTC
>.|TRBV4-3|TRBJ2-6|medium-sized
CASSHSGANVLTF
TGCGCCAGCAGCCATTCTGGGGCCAACGTCCTGACTTTC
>.|TRBV28|TRBJ1-1|.
CASSLRVGGKGTEAFF
TGTGCCAGCAGCCTTAGGGTCGGGGGCAAGGGCACTGAAGCTTTCTTT
>TRBD1|TRBV7-9|TRBJ2-7|.
CASSLAQGVSYEQYF
TGTGCCAGCAGCCTAGCCCAGGGGGTCTCCTACGAGCAGTACTTC
>.|TRBV11-2|TRBJ2-2|.
CASSFGSNGELFF
TGTGCCAGCAGCTTCGGATCCAACGGGGAGCTGTTTTTT
>TRBD2|TRBV7-2|TRBJ2-1|.
CASSVILAGRGEQFF
TGTGCCAGCAGCGTGATACTAGCGGGGAGGGGGGAGCAGTTCTTC
>TRBD2|TRBV9|TRBJ2-5|.
CASSALAGGPRETQYF
TGTGCCAGCAGCGCCTTAGCGGGAGGGCCACGCGAGACCCAGTACTTC
>.|TRBV5-1|TRBJ2-5|.
CASSLVEETQYF
TGCGCCAGCAGCTTGGTGGAAGAGACCCAGTACTTC
>TRBD1|TRBV6-6|TRBJ2-3|.
CASSLRGITDTQYF
TGTGCCAGCAGCCTCAGGGGGATCACAGATACGCAGTATTTT
>TRBD1|TRBV9|TRBJ1-2|.
CASSAGQAGYTF
TGTGCCAGCAGCGCAGGACAGGCTGGCTACACCTTC
>TRBD1|TRBV9|TRBJ2-4|.
CASSVQPGTEKNIQYF
TGTGCCAGCAGCGTACAACCCGGGACAGAGAAAAACATTCAGTACTTC